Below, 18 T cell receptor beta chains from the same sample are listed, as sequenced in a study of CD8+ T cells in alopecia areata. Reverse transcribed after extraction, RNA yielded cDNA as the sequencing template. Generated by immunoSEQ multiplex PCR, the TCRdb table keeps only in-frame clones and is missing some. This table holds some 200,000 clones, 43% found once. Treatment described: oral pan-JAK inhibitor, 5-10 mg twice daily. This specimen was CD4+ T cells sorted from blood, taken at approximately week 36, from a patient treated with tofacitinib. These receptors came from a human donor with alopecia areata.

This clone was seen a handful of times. CDR3 sequence: CSASSGTAYNEQFF. In nucleotides, the CDR3 is TGCAGCGCCTCCAGCGGGACCGCATACAATGAGCAGTTCTTC. The chain links TRBV29-1 to TRBJ2-1; TRBD2 aligns across 7 bases. The CDR3 consists of 14 residues. V gave up 7 bases and J gave up 4 bases; unmatched junction bases: 10. Germline V gene sequence: CDR1 SQVTM, CDR2 ANQGSEA.

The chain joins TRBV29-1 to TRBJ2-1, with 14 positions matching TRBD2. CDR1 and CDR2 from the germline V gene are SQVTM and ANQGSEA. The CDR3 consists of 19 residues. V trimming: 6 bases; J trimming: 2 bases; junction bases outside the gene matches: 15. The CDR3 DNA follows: TGCAGCGTCTTCCGAACCGGGACTAGCGGGAGTAAAGCCTACAATGAGCAGTTCTTC. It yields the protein CSVFRTGTSGSKAYNEQFF.

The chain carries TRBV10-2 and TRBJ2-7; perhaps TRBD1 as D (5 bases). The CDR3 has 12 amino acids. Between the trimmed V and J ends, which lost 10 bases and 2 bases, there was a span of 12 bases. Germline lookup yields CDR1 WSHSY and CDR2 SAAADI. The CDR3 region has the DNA TGCGCCACCACGACAGCGACCTACGAGCAGTACTTC. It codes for CATTTATYEQYF.

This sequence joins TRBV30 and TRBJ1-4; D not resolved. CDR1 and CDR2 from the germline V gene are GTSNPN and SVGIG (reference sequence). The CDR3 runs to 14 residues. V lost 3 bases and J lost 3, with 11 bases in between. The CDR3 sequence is CAWSPRGSNEKLFF. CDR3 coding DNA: TGTGCCTGGAGCCCGAGAGGCTCTAATGAAAAACTGTTTTTT.

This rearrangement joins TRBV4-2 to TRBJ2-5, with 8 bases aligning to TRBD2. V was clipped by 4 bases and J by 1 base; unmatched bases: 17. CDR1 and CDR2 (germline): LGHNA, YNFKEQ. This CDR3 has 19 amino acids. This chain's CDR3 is CASSLNYAKTSATQETQYF. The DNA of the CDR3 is TGTGCCAGCAGCCTCAATTACGCAAAGACTAGCGCGACCCAAGAGACCCAGTACTTC.

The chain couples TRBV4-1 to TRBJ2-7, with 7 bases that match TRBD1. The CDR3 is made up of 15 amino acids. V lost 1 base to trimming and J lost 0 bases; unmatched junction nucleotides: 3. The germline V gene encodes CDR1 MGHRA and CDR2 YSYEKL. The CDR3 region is CASSQGGQASYEQYF. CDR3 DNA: TGCGCCAGCAGCCAAGGCGGACAGGCCTCCTACGAGCAGTACTTC.

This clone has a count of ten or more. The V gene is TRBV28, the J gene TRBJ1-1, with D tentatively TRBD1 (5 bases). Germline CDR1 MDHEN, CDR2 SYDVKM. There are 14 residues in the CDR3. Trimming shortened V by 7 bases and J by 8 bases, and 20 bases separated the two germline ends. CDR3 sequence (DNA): TGTGCCAGCACCCTAGGGGAGGAGCCTAGGGAAGCTTTCTTT. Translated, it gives CASTLGEEPREAFF.

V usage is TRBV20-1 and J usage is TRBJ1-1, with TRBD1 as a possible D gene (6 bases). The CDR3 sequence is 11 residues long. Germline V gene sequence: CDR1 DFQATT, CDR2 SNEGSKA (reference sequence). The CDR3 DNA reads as TGCGGGGGCAGGGGAGACACTGAAGCTTTCTTT. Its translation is CGGRGDTEAFF.

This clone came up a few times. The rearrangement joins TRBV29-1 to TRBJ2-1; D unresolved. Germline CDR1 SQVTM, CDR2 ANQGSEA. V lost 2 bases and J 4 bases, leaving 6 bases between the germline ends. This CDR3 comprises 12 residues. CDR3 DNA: TGCAGCGTTGAACAGTTATACAATGAGCAGTTCTTC. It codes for CSVEQLYNEQFF.

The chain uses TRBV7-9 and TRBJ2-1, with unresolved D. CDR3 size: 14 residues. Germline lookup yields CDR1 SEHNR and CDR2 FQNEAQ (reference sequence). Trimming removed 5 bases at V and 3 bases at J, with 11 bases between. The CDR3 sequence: CASSPPWIYNEQFF. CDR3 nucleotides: TGTGCCAGCAGCCCTCCTTGGATCTACAATGAGCAGTTCTTC.

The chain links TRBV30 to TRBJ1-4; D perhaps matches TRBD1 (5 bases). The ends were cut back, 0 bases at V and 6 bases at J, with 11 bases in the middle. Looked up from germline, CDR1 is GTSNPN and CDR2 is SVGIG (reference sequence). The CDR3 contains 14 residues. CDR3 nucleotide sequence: TGTGCCTGGAGTGTGGGGACTTCATATGAAAAACTGTTTTTT. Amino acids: CAWSVGTSYEKLFF.

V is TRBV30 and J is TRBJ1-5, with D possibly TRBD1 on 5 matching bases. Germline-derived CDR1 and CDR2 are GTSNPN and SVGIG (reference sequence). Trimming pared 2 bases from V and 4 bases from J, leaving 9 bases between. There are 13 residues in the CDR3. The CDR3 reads CAWSPRGNQPQHF. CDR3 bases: TGTGCCTGGAGTCCGCGGGGGAATCAGCCCCAGCATTTT.

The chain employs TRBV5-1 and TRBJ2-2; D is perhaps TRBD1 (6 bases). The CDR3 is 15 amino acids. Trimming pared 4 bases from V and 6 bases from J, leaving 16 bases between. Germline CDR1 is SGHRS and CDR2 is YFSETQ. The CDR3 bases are TGCGCCAGCAGCCCCGGAGAGGGGGTGGCCGGGGAGCTGTTTTTT. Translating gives CASSPGEGVAGELFF. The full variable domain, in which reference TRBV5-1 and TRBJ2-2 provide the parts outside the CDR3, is KAGVTQTPRYLIKTRGQQVTLSCSPISGHRSVSWYQQTPGQGLQFLFEYFSETQRNKGNFPGRFSGRQFSNSRSEMNVSTLELGDSALYLCASSPGEGVAGELFFGEGSRLTVL.

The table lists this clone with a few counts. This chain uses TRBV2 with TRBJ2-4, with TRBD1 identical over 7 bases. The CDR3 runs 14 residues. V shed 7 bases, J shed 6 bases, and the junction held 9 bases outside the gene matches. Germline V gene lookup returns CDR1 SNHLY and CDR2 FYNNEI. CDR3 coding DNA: TGTGCCAGCATCCCACAGGGGCAGAGAAACATTCAGTACTTC. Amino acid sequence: CASIPQGQRNIQYF. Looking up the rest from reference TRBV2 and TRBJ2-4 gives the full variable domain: EPEVTQTPSHQVTQMGQEVILRCVPISNHLYFYWYRQILGQKVEFLVSFYNNEISEKSEIFDDQFSVERPDGSNFTLKIRSTKLEDSAMYFCASIPQGQRNIQYFGAGTRLSVL.

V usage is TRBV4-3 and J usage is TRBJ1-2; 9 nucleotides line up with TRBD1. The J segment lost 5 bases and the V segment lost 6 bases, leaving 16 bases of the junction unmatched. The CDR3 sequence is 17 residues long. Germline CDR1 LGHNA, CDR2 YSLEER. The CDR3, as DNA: TGCGCCAGCAGTGGACAGGGGAAAAAAACTTCCCCATATGGCTACACCTTC. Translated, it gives CASSGQGKKTSPYGYTF.

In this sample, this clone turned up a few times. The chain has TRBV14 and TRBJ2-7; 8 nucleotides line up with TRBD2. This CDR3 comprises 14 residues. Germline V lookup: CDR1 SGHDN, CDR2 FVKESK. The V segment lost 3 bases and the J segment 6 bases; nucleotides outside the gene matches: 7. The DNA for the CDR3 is TGTGCCAGCAGCCAGGACCTAGCGGGTGGCGAGCAGTACTTC. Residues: CASSQDLAGGEQYF.

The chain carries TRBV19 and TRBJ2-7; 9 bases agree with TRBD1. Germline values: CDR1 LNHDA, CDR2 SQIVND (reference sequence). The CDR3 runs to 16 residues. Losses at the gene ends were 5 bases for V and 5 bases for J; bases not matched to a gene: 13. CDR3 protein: CASSARTGTGNNEQYF. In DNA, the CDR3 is TGTGCCAGTAGTGCCAGAACCGGGACAGGGAACAACGAGCAGTACTTC.

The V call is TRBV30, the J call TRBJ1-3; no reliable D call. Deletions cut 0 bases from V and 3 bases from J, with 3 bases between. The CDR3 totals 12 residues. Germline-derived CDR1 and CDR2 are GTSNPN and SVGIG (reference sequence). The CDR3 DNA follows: TGTGCCTGGAGTGTACTTGGAAACACCATATATTTT. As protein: CAWSVLGNTIYF.